This T cell receptor beta chain originates from a study of blood T cell repertoires in COVID-19. Study at large: Whether acute or convalescent, the COVID-19 samples came from the United States, Italy and Spain. T cells, B-cell-depleted T cells, or PBMCs provided the cDNA or gDNA that served as material.

Original analysis: Amplification of reference gene primers was used by the study to estimate nucleated cell counts. The repertoire was sequenced with immunoSEQ multiplex PCR; TCRdb's copy has only in-frame clones and lacks some. That table supplies the V and J calls and clone size; D and trimming were determined from the DNA. The sample consists of 30,000 to 40,000 clones, 80% to 90% of them appearing once. From germline, CDR1 is MNHNY and CDR2 SVGAGI (reference sequence). The CDR3 is 14 residues long. J lost 7 bases, V lost 6 bases, and 7 bases had no gene match. The rearrangement links TRBV6-6 to TRBJ2-2; TRBD2 matches 8 bases. The TCR comes from a man between 60 and 75 years old with active COVID-19. Sequencing input: peripheral blood. The CDR3 coding sequence is TGTGCCAGCAGGGATCGTAGCGGGGACGGGGAGCTGTTTTTT. It codes for CASRDRSGDGELFF.